The T cell receptor beta chain described here comes from a study of CD8+ T cells in alopecia areata. Overall study findings and caveats: Scalp sample data also include resident alphabeta T cells from normal skin.

As the sequencing template, cDNA was produced by extracting RNA and reverse transcribing it. Generated by immunoSEQ multiplex PCR, the TCRdb table keeps only in-frame clones and is missing some. The sample holds around 120,000 clones, 40% to 55% seen once. On this clone: The antigen is undetermined.

This CDR3 is built from 11 residues. Germline V lookup: CDR1 GTSNPN, CDR2 SVGIG (reference sequence). Trimming shortened V by 4 bases and J by 11 bases, and 11 bases separated the two germline ends. The J gene is TRBJ1-4, the V gene TRBV30, with D unclear. Sequencing used NKG2D-low CD8+ T cells sorted from blood. The receptor was derived from a human donor with alopecia areata. In nucleotides, the CDR3 is TGTGCCTGGAACCCGGGCACTAAACTGTTTTTT. This encodes CAWNPGTKLFF.